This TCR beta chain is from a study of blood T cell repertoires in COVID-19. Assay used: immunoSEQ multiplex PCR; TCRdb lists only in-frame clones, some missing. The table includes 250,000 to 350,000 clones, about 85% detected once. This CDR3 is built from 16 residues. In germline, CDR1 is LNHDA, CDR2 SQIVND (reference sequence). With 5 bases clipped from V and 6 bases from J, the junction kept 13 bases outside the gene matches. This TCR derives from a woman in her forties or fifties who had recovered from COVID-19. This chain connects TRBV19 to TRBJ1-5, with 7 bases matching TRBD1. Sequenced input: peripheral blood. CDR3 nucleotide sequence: TGTGCCAGTAGTGCCAGTAACAGGGGCGAGGGTCAGCCCCAGCATTTT. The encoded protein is CASSASNRGEGQPQHF.